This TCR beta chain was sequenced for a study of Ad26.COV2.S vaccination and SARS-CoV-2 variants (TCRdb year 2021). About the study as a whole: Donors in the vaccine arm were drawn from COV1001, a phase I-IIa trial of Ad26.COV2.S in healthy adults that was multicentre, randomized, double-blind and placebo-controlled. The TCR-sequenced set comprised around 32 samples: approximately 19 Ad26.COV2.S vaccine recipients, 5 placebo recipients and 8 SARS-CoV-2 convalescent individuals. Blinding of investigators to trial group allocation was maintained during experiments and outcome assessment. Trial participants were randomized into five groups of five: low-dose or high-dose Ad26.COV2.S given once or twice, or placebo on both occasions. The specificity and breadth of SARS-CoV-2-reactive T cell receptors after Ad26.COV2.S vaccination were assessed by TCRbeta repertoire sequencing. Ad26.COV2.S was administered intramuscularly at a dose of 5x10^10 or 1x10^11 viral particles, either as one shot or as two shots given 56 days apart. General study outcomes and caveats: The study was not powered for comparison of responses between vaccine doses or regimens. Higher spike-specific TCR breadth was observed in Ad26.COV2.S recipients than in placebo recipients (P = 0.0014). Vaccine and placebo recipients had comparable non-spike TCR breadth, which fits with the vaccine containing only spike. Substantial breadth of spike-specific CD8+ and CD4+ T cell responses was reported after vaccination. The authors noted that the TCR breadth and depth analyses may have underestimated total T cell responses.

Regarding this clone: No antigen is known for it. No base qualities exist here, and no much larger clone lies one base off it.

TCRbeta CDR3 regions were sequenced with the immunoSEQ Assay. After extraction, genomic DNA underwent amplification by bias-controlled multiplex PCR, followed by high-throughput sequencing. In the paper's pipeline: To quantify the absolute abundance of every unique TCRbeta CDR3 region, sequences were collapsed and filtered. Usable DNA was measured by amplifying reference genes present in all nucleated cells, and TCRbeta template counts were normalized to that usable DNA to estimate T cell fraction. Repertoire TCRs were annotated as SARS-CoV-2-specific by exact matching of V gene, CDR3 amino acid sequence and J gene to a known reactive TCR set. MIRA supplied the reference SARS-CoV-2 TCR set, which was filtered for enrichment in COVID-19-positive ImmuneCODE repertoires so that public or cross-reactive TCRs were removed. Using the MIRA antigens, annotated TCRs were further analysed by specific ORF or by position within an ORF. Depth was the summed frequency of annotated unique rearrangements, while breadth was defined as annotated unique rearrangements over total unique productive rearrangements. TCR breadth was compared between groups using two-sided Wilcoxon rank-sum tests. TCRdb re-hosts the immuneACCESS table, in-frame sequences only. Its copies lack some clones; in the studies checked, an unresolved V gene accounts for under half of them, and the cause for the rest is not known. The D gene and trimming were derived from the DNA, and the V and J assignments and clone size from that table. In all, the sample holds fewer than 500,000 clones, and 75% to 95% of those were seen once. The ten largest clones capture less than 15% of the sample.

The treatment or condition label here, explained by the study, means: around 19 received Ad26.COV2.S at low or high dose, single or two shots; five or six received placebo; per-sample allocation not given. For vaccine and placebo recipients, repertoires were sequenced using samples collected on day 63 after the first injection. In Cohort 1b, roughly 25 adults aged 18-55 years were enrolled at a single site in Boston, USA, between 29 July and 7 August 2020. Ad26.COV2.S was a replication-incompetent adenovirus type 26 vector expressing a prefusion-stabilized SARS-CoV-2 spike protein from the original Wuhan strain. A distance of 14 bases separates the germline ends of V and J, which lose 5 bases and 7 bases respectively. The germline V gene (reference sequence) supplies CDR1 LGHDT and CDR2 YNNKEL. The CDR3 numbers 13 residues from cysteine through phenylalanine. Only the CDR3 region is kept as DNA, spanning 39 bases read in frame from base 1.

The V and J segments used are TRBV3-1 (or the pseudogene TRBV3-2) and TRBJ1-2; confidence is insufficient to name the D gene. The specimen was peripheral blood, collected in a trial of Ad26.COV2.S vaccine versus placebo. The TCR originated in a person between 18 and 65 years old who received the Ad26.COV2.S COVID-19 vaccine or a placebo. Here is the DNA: TGTGCCAGCAGCTCTCAAGAGGATAGTGGCTACACCTTC. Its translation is CASSSQEDSGYTF.